These T cell receptor beta chains were read from a single sample in a study of cytomegalovirus exposure and HLA in healthy donors. Only in-frame clones appear in the TCRdb table, and some are missing; sequencing was by immunoSEQ multiplex PCR. Here the sample spans some 160,000 clones, just under 80% being singletons. Source material: PBMCs. The receptor set was obtained from a woman in her thirties or forties in good health and CMV-seropositive. Both conserved end residues are part of each CDR3. Each record gives: J gene, V gene, clone size, D gene, CDR3 DNA, CDR3 protein. D genes are given only for firm matches. Not every row has a clone size; where given, it reads once, few, many or a size class.

j_gene: TRBJ1-2
v_gene: TRBV14
abundance: NA
d_gene: NA
CDR3nt: TGTGCCAGCAGCCAAGAGGCCGGCAGAGGCTATGGCTACACCTTC
CDR3aa: CASSQEAGRGYGYTF

j_gene: TRBJ1-1
v_gene: TRBV29-1
abundance: NA
d_gene: NA
CDR3nt: TGCAGCGTTAGTCGGGTAGACACTGAAGCTTTCTTT
CDR3aa: CSVSRVDTEAFF

j_gene: TRBJ2-7
v_gene: TRBV7-2
abundance: NA
d_gene: NA
CDR3nt: TGTGCCAGCAGCGAATCACCAGGGGCCGAGCAGTACTTC
CDR3aa: CASSESPGAEQYF

j_gene: TRBJ2-2
v_gene: TRBV5-1
abundance: few
d_gene: TRBD2
CDR3nt: TGCGCCAGCAATAGCGGGGGACCGAACACCGGGGAGCTGTTTTTT
CDR3aa: CASNSGGPNTGELFF

j_gene: TRBJ1-3
v_gene: TRBV29-1
abundance: few
d_gene: NA
CDR3nt: TGCAGCGTTGCGGGTAGCTCTGGAAACACCATATATTTT
CDR3aa: CSVAGSSGNTIYF

j_gene: TRBJ1-4
v_gene: TRBV10-3
abundance: NA
d_gene: NA
CDR3nt: TGTGCCACCCAAAGGGGAGGGATAACTAATGAAAAACTGTTTTTT
CDR3aa: CATQRGGITNEKLFF

j_gene: TRBJ2-1
v_gene: TRBV5-4
abundance: NA
d_gene: NA
CDR3nt: TGTGCCAGCAGCTCTGGGACACTTTCCTACAATGAGCAGTTCTTC
CDR3aa: CASSSGTLSYNEQFF

j_gene: TRBJ2-1
v_gene: TRBV7-2
abundance: NA
d_gene: NA
CDR3nt: TGTGCCAGCAGCTTAGCGGCAGGGTCCTACAATGAGCAGTTCTTC
CDR3aa: CASSLAAGSYNEQFF

j_gene: TRBJ1-2
v_gene: TRBV4-1
abundance: NA
d_gene: NA
CDR3nt: TGCGCCAGCAGCCGAGACGGGGACTATGGCTACACCTTC
CDR3aa: CASSRDGDYGYTF

j_gene: TRBJ1-5
v_gene: TRBV19
abundance: few
d_gene: TRBD1
CDR3nt: TGTGCCTGTTCAGGGACAGGGGTAGATCAGCCCCAGCATTTT
CDR3aa: CACSGTGVDQPQHF

j_gene: TRBJ2-5
v_gene: TRBV19
abundance: once
d_gene: NA
CDR3nt: TGTGCCAGTAGTATCCGAAGGGGCTTCGAGGAGACCCAGTACTTC
CDR3aa: CASSIRRGFEETQYF

j_gene: TRBJ1-1
v_gene: TRBV29-1
abundance: NA
d_gene: NA
CDR3nt: TGCAGCGTTGATCAAGGGGGGGGTATGGGGGTAGCTTTCTTT
CDR3aa: CSVDQGGGMGVAFF

j_gene: TRBJ1-1
v_gene: TRBV9
abundance: NA
d_gene: TRBD1
CDR3nt: TGTGCCAGCAGCGTAGCCTCAGGACAGGGAGCTTTCTTT
CDR3aa: CASSVASGQGAFF

j_gene: TRBJ2-2
v_gene: TRBV6-5
abundance: NA
d_gene: NA
CDR3nt: TGTGCCAGCAGTTACTCGCGTGGTCGGACCGGGGAGCTGTTTTTT
CDR3aa: CASSYSRGRTGELFF

j_gene: TRBJ2-1
v_gene: TRBV2
abundance: NA
d_gene: NA
CDR3nt: TGTGCCAGCGATTTCGCCGGTGAGCAGTTCTTC
CDR3aa: CASDFAGEQFF

j_gene: TRBJ2-6
v_gene: TRBV28
abundance: NA
d_gene: NA
CDR3nt: TGTGCCAGCAAGGGCAGGGGTCTTTCTGGGGCCAACGGCCTGACTTTC
CDR3aa: CASKGRGLSGANGLTF

j_gene: TRBJ2-2
v_gene: TRBV19
abundance: once
d_gene: TRBD1
CDR3nt: TGTGCCAGTAGCCCACAGGGGTCCACCGGGGAGCTGTTTTTT
CDR3aa: CASSPQGSTGELFF

j_gene: TRBJ1-1
v_gene: TRBV2
abundance: NA
d_gene: TRBD1
CDR3nt: TGTGCCAGCAGTGTACCAGGGGGAAGGACTGAAGCTTTCTTT
CDR3aa: CASSVPGGRTEAFF

j_gene: TRBJ1-3
v_gene: TRBV4-1
abundance: once
d_gene: NA
CDR3nt: TGCGCCAGCAGCCAACTACGACGACAGGGAAACACCATATATTTT
CDR3aa: CASSQLRRQGNTIYF

j_gene: TRBJ2-3
v_gene: TRBV29-1
abundance: NA
d_gene: NA
CDR3nt: TGCAGCGCAGTTACAGGGCCGCACACAGATACGCAGTATTTT
CDR3aa: CSAVTGPHTDTQYF

j_gene: TRBJ1-1
v_gene: TRBV18
abundance: NA
d_gene: NA
CDR3nt: TGTGCCAGCTCCCTTGACATGAACACTGAAGCTTTCTTT
CDR3aa: CASSLDMNTEAFF

j_gene: TRBJ2-7
v_gene: TRBV7-6
abundance: NA
d_gene: NA
CDR3nt: TGTGCCAGCAGCCTCTCCCAGGGGGGCGAGCAGTACTTC
CDR3aa: CASSLSQGGEQYF

j_gene: TRBJ2-2
v_gene: TRBV29-1
abundance: NA
d_gene: NA
CDR3nt: TGCAGCGTACCGGGACTTCTCAACACCGGGGAGCTGTTTTTT
CDR3aa: CSVPGLLNTGELFF

j_gene: TRBJ2-1
v_gene: TRBV7-2
abundance: NA
d_gene: TRBD2
CDR3nt: TGTGCCAGCAGCTTATACGTGACTAGCTCTGGCGGTGAGCAGTTCTTC
CDR3aa: CASSLYVTSSGGEQFF

j_gene: TRBJ1-4
v_gene: TRBV28
abundance: NA
d_gene: NA
CDR3nt: TGTGCCAGCAGTTTTCGGAGGGCAACTAATGAAAAACTGTTTTTT
CDR3aa: CASSFRRATNEKLFF

j_gene: TRBJ1-5
v_gene: TRBV4-2
abundance: NA
d_gene: TRBD1
CDR3nt: TGTGCCAGCAGCCAAGAGACAGGGGATAAGCCCCAGCATTTT
CDR3aa: CASSQETGDKPQHF

j_gene: TRBJ2-2
v_gene: TRBV10-3
abundance: few
d_gene: TRBD2
CDR3nt: TGTGCCATCAAGACTAGCGGGGGCACCGGGGAGCTGTTTTTT
CDR3aa: CAIKTSGGTGELFF